The rows below give T cell receptor beta chains drawn from one sample of a study of early T cells in non-severe SARS-CoV-2 infection. TCRdb reprocessed the 5' RACE reads with MiXCR, giving one entry per CDR3 protein. The data show about 37,000 distinct CDR3 sequences, with 7.9% seen just once and approximately 13% held by the top ten. Sequencing used whole blood, obtained at baseline. The receptors stem from an adult who was a healthcare worker with PCR-confirmed SARS-CoV-2 infection or an uninfected control (not recorded which). Both conserved end residues are part of each CDR3. The order of the fields is D gene, clone size, V gene, J gene, CDR3 length, CDR3 protein, CDR3 DNA. D genes are given only for firm matches. Size is omitted from some rows. Given values are once, few, many or a class for expanded clones.

d_gene: -
abundance: few
v_gene: TRBV14
j_gene: TRBJ2-1
len: 16
CDR3aa: CASSRPGSEPYNEQFF
CDR3nt: TGTGCCAGCAGCCGACCGGGCTCAGAACCCTACAATGAGCAGTTCTTC

d_gene: -
abundance: few
v_gene: TRBV9
j_gene: TRBJ1-1
len: 18
CDR3aa: CASSAPREGAGVNTEAFF
CDR3nt: TGTGCCAGCAGCGCGCCCAGGGAGGGTGCAGGAGTGAACACTGAAGCTTTCTTT

d_gene: -
abundance: few
v_gene: TRBV20-1
j_gene: TRBJ1-2
len: 14
CDR3aa: CSASRLGQDYGYTF
CDR3nt: TGCAGTGCTAGCCGCTTAGGGCAGGACTATGGCTACACCTTC

d_gene: -
abundance: many
v_gene: TRBV28
j_gene: TRBJ1-5
len: 15
CDR3aa: CASSHRPTGNQPQHF
CDR3nt: TGTGCCAGCAGTCATCGTCCTACGGGCAATCAGCCCCAGCATTTT

d_gene: TRBD1
abundance: -
v_gene: TRBV9
j_gene: TRBJ2-2
len: 14
CDR3aa: CASGGTGNTGELFF
CDR3nt: TGTGCCAGTGGAGGGACAGGGAACACCGGGGAGCTGTTTTTT

d_gene: -
abundance: few
v_gene: TRBV28
j_gene: TRBJ1-5
len: 15
CDR3aa: CASSFQAVGNQPQHF
CDR3nt: TGTGCCAGCAGTTTCCAGGCCGTGGGCAATCAGCCCCAGCATTTT

d_gene: -
abundance: many
v_gene: TRBV27
j_gene: TRBJ1-1
len: 15
CDR3aa: CASSLSWQGNTEAFF
CDR3nt: TGTGCCAGCAGTTTATCTTGGCAGGGGAACACTGAAGCTTTCTTT

d_gene: TRBD1
abundance: few
v_gene: TRBV2
j_gene: TRBJ2-7
len: 14
CDR3aa: CASSARQTGNEQYF
CDR3nt: TGTGCCAGCAGTGCCAGGCAGACAGGGAACGAGCAGTACTTC

d_gene: -
abundance: many
v_gene: TRBV7-2
j_gene: TRBJ1-6
len: 12
CDR3aa: CASSLVGSPLHF
CDR3nt: TGTGCCAGCAGCTTAGTTGGTTCACCCCTCCACTTT

d_gene: -
abundance: few
v_gene: TRBV5-4
j_gene: TRBJ2-7
len: 15
CDR3aa: CASSREPQGSYEQYF
CDR3nt: TGTGCCAGCAGCCGTGAACCCCAAGGCTCCTACGAGCAGTACTTC

d_gene: -
abundance: many
v_gene: TRBV7-2
j_gene: TRBJ2-5
len: 13
CDR3aa: CASSLSHGETQYF
CDR3nt: TGTGCCAGCAGCTTGAGTCACGGAGAGACCCAGTACTTC

d_gene: TRBD2
abundance: few
v_gene: TRBV7-8
j_gene: TRBJ2-4
len: 21
CDR3aa: CASSKESGVLAGAGAKNIQYF
CDR3nt: TGTGCCAGCAGCAAAGAGTCGGGCGTGCTAGCGGGGGCCGGGGCCAAAAACATTCAGTACTTC

d_gene: -
abundance: -
v_gene: TRBV20-1
j_gene: TRBJ2-7
len: 12
CDR3aa: CSASRASDEQYF
CDR3nt: TGCAGTGCTAGTCGGGCTTCGGACGAGCAGTACTTC

d_gene: -
abundance: few
v_gene: TRBV7-6
j_gene: TRBJ2-7
len: 14
CDR3aa: CASSRTFGDYEQYF
CDR3nt: TGTGCCAGCAGCCGGACTTTTGGAGACTACGAGCAGTACTTC

d_gene: -
abundance: few
v_gene: TRBV7-9
j_gene: TRBJ2-3
len: 14
CDR3aa: CASSRLESTDTQYF
CDR3nt: TGTGCCAGCAGCCGACTAGAAAGCACAGATACGCAGTATTTT

d_gene: -
abundance: many
v_gene: TRBV10-3
j_gene: TRBJ1-4
len: 14
CDR3aa: CAISDGEEGEKLFF
CDR3nt: TGTGCCATCAGTGACGGGGAGGAGGGTGAAAAACTGTTTTTT

d_gene: TRBD1
abundance: many
v_gene: TRBV19
j_gene: TRBJ2-3
len: 16
CDR3aa: CASSILPGQGTDTQYF
CDR3nt: TGTGCCAGTAGTATTCTTCCGGGACAGGGCACAGATACGCAGTATTTT

d_gene: -
abundance: -
v_gene: TRBV7-8
j_gene: TRBJ2-5
len: 15
CDR3aa: CASSLQWGGRETQYF
CDR3nt: TGTGCCAGCAGCCTCCAGTGGGGGGGCCGCGAGACCCAGTACTTC

d_gene: -
abundance: few
v_gene: TRBV6-2/TRBV6-3
j_gene: TRBJ2-3
len: 20
CDR3aa: CASLSSPGGGGLASTDTQYF
CDR3nt: TGTGCCAGCCTCTCTAGCCCAGGCGGCGGGGGCCTGGCCTCCACAGATACGCAGTATTTT

d_gene: -
abundance: many
v_gene: TRBV27
j_gene: TRBJ2-2
len: 15
CDR3aa: CASSEILGNTGELFF
CDR3nt: TGTGCCAGCAGTGAGATATTGGGGAACACCGGGGAGCTGTTTTTT

d_gene: -
abundance: many
v_gene: TRBV12-3/TRBV12-4
j_gene: TRBJ1-1
len: 12
CDR3aa: CASSLKATEAFF
CDR3nt: TGTGCCAGCAGTTTAAAGGCGACTGAAGCTTTCTTT

d_gene: TRBD1
abundance: -
v_gene: TRBV11-2
j_gene: TRBJ1-1
len: 15
CDR3aa: CASSQTGGKGTEAFF
CDR3nt: TGTGCCAGCAGCCAAACAGGGGGCAAGGGCACTGAAGCTTTCTTT

d_gene: -
abundance: few
v_gene: TRBV20-1
j_gene: TRBJ2-3
len: 15
CDR3aa: CSARGPFLDTDTQYF
CDR3nt: TGCAGTGCTAGAGGCCCCTTTCTCGACACAGATACGCAGTATTTT

d_gene: TRBD1
abundance: many
v_gene: TRBV5-4
j_gene: TRBJ2-1
len: 16
CDR3aa: CASSLAPDRRYNEQFF
CDR3nt: TGTGCCAGCAGCTTGGCACCGGACAGGCGCTACAATGAGCAGTTCTTC

d_gene: -
abundance: many
v_gene: TRBV4-1
j_gene: TRBJ2-7
len: 13
CDR3aa: CASSQGHGDEQYF
CDR3nt: TGCGCCAGCAGCCAGGGTCACGGCGACGAGCAGTACTTC

d_gene: -
abundance: few
v_gene: TRBV7-9
j_gene: TRBJ2-2
len: 17
CDR3aa: CASIANGGRSNTGELFF
CDR3nt: TGTGCCAGCATCGCGAATGGGGGACGGTCAAACACCGGGGAGCTGTTTTTT

d_gene: -
abundance: many
v_gene: TRBV30
j_gene: TRBJ2-4
len: 13
CDR3aa: CAWRSGAKNIQYF
CDR3nt: TGTGCCTGGAGGTCGGGAGCCAAAAACATTCAGTACTTC

d_gene: TRBD2
abundance: many
v_gene: TRBV2
j_gene: TRBJ2-1
len: 21
CDR3aa: CASSEDPLKPASGDSYNEQFF
CDR3nt: TGTGCCAGCAGTGAAGACCCCTTGAAGCCCGCAAGCGGGGACTCCTACAATGAGCAGTTCTTC

d_gene: -
abundance: -
v_gene: TRBV6-1
j_gene: TRBJ1-2
len: 14
CDR3aa: CASSAMTGFYGYTF
CDR3nt: TGTGCCAGCAGTGCGATGACAGGATTCTATGGCTACACCTTC

d_gene: TRBD1
abundance: few
v_gene: TRBV11-2
j_gene: TRBJ2-2
len: 15
CDR3aa: CASSPRGQGTGELFF
CDR3nt: TGTGCCAGCAGCCCCCGGGGACAGGGGACCGGGGAGCTGTTTTTT

d_gene: -
abundance: many
v_gene: TRBV29-1
j_gene: TRBJ2-3
len: 13
CDR3aa: CSARPSSTDTQYF
CDR3nt: TGCAGCGCTCGTCCCTCATCCACAGATACGCAGTATTTT

d_gene: TRBD2
abundance: -
v_gene: TRBV28
j_gene: TRBJ2-7
len: 13
CDR3aa: CASTGTSLTWQYF
CDR3nt: TGTGCCAGCACCGGGACTAGCCTTACGTGGCAGTACTTC

d_gene: -
abundance: many
v_gene: TRBV28
j_gene: TRBJ1-1
len: 14
CDR3aa: CASSPVAPGTEAFF
CDR3nt: TGTGCCAGCAGTCCGGTGGCCCCAGGGACTGAAGCTTTCTTT

d_gene: -
abundance: few
v_gene: TRBV12-3/TRBV12-4
j_gene: TRBJ2-5
len: 14
CDR3aa: CASSPQGGQETQYF
CDR3nt: TGTGCCAGCAGTCCGCAGGGTGGCCAAGAGACCCAGTACTTC

d_gene: -
abundance: -
v_gene: TRBV5-1
j_gene: TRBJ1-2
len: 15
CDR3aa: CASSLESGAGYGYTF
CDR3nt: TGCGCCAGCAGCTTGGAATCAGGGGCTGGCTATGGCTACACCTTC

d_gene: -
abundance: -
v_gene: TRBV6-5
j_gene: TRBJ2-3
len: 15
CDR3aa: CASSYSLTGTDTQYF
CDR3nt: TGTGCCAGCAGTTACTCCTTAACGGGGACAGATACGCAGTATTTT

d_gene: -
abundance: -
v_gene: TRBV6-1
j_gene: TRBJ2-5
len: 13
CDR3aa: CASSEASEETQYF
CDR3nt: TGTGCCAGCAGTGAAGCTAGCGAAGAGACCCAGTACTTC

d_gene: -
abundance: -
v_gene: TRBV11-2
j_gene: TRBJ2-2
len: 15
CDR3aa: CATLRGASNTGELFF
CDR3nt: TGTGCCACCCTCAGAGGAGCTTCGAACACCGGGGAGCTGTTTTTT

d_gene: -
abundance: -
v_gene: TRBV30
j_gene: TRBJ2-7
len: 13
CDR3aa: CACYDKLRYEQYF
CDR3nt: TGTGCCTGTTATGATAAACTCCGCTACGAGCAGTACTTC

d_gene: -
abundance: -
v_gene: TRBV20-1
j_gene: TRBJ2-3
len: 12
CDR3aa: CSALISSDTQYF
CDR3nt: TGCAGTGCTCTCATTAGCTCAGATACGCAGTATTTT

d_gene: -
abundance: many
v_gene: TRBV7-2
j_gene: TRBJ1-2
len: 14
CDR3aa: CASSWRADSYGYTF
CDR3nt: TGTGCCAGCAGCTGGAGGGCCGACAGCTATGGCTACACCTTC